This paragraph covers one T cell receptor beta chain sequence. The source of the sample is a study of blood T cell repertoires in COVID-19. Whole-study context: Collection of acute and convalescent COVID-19 samples took place in the United States, Italy and Spain.

Enrolment of Seattle patients took place during active infection, and they were followed longitudinally. Clones were sequenced by immunoSEQ multiplex PCR, and TCRdb holds only the in-frame ones, with some missing. Of approximately 330,000 clones listed, around 90% are singletons. V gave up 2 bases and J gave up 1 base, with 10 bases separating them. Germline lookup yields CDR1 SGDLS and CDR2 YYNGEE. The length of the CDR3 is 15 residues. The sample consisted of peripheral blood. This TCR came from a woman aged 40 to 50 with COVID-19, enrolled during active disease. The chain is built from TRBV9 and TRBJ1-5, with D perhaps matching TRBD1 (5 bases). This CDR3 is CASSVSGLSNQPQHF. CDR3 bases: TGTGCCAGCAGCGTGTCAGGGCTGAGCAATCAGCCCCAGCATTTT.